This TCR beta chain was found in a study of T-cell memory formation after mild COVID-19. About the study: Largely donor-specific TCR clusters were found. General observations from the study: The finding that pre-infection memory included some responding clones suggested that cross-reactive memory joined. Clones that got smaller from day 15 to 85 had even CD4/CD8, while clones growing later tipped toward CD4+.

V lost 3 bases to trimming and J lost 3 bases; unmatched junction nucleotides: 3. The germline V gene has CDR1 MRHNA and CDR2 SNTAGT. The CDR3 sequence is 15 residues long. A remark on this clonotype: What it binds is unknown.

Researchers used 5'RACE with constant-segment primers to make TCR alpha and TCR beta cDNA libraries that carry sample barcodes and UMIs. TCRdb reprocessed the 5' RACE reads via MiXCR and lists one record per CDR3 protein. Here the sample spans 300,000 to 400,000 distinct CDR3 sequences, around 15% being singletons. Specimen: PBMCs or a T cell subset sorted from them (not recorded which). The sequence came from a man between 18 and 29 years old who had mild COVID-19 (a few samples of this study predate the infection). Cell type and time point are not known. This rearrangement joins TRBV6-4 to TRBJ2-3; 10 nucleotides match TRBD2. The CDR3 here is CASSELAGRTDTQYF. The CDR3 DNA follows: TGTGCCAGCAGTGAACTAGCGGGGAGGACAGATACGCAGTATTTT.